This T cell receptor (beta chain) originates from a study of blood T cell repertoires in COVID-19. Study background: Some COVID-19 samples were acute and others convalescent; all came from the United States, Italy and Spain. T cells, B-cell-depleted T cells, or PBMCs provided the cDNA or gDNA that served as material.

Per the original methods: The authors estimated nucleated cell counts from reference gene primer amplification. This table comes from immunoSEQ multiplex PCR, and its TCRdb copy is limited to in-frame clones, with some not included. V, J and clone size were drawn from that table, and D and trimming were deduced from the DNA. Found here are roughly 70,000 clones, 76% of them singletons; the top ten hold more than 13%. CDR1 and CDR2 (germline): ENHRY, SYGVKD. With 0 bases clipped from V and 4 bases from J, the junction kept 17 bases outside the gene matches. This CDR3 has 19 residues. The chain links TRBV10-3 to TRBJ2-7; the match to TRBD2 covers 8 bases. The sequencing input was peripheral blood. This TCR derives from a man aged 55 to 70 with COVID-19, enrolled during active disease. The CDR3 region is CAISESDGSGISKPYEQYF. DNA for the CDR3: TGTGCCATCAGTGAGTCCGATGGTAGCGGGATCTCTAAACCGTACGAGCAGTACTTC.